This entry lists 13 T cell receptor beta chains sequenced from one sample in a study of PD-L1 blockade in urothelial cancer. Documented time point: pretreatment peripheral blood. Clones were read by immunoSEQ multiplex PCR, and TCRdb kept only the in-frame ones, dropping some. The sample yields tens of thousands of clones, roughly nine tenths seen once. The specimen was PBMCs, collected around atezolizumab (anti-PD-L1) treatment. The receptors come from a woman aged 55-70 years with urothelial cancer.

V gene TRBV11-2 combines with J gene TRBJ2-7, with D unresolved. The germline CDR1 and CDR2 sequences are SGHAT and FQNNGV. Trimming left V 3 bases short and J 7 bases short, with 13 bases between. The length of the CDR3 is 13 residues. The CDR3, as DNA: TGTGCCAGCAGCTTTAGGAGTACTGGAGAGCAGTACTTC. It yields the protein CASSFRSTGEQYF.

In DNA form, the CDR3 reads TGTGCCAGCAGCCAAGGACACAGACAGGGACTTTACGAGCAGTACTTC. It translates to CASSQGHRQGLYEQYF. This chain links TRBV14 with TRBJ2-7; D is perhaps TRBD1 (7 bases). Germline V gene sequence: CDR1 SGHDN, CDR2 FVKESK. This CDR3 has 16 residues. V lost 1 base to trimming and J lost 4 bases, with 17 bases between them.

This rearrangement joins TRBV13 to TRBJ2-5; maybe TRBD2 (5 bases). Trimming removed 6 bases from V and 1 base from J, with 15 bases in between. In germline, CDR1 is PRHDT, CDR2 FYEKMQ (reference sequence). CDR3 length: 15 residues. CDR3 sequence reads: CASSPEGRGQETQYF. Here the CDR3 DNA reads TGTGCCAGCAGTCCCGAGGGCCGAGGCCAAGAGACCCAGTACTTC.

The V gene is TRBV6-5, the J gene TRBJ1-1, with D unresolved. In germline, CDR1 is MNHEY, CDR2 SVGAGI. Trimming removed 5 bases from V and 4 bases from J, with 11 bases in between. The CDR3 has 13 amino acids. CDR3 DNA: TGTGCCAGCAGTCGAGGGTTCGGCACTGAAGCTTTCTTT. This sequence encodes CASSRGFGTEAFF.

This chain uses TRBV4-3 with TRBJ2-3; the match to TRBD2 covers 12 bases. Trimming cost V 1 base and J 8 bases; bases outside gene matches: 13. Germline CDR1 LGHNA, CDR2 YSLEER. This CDR3 comprises 18 residues. CDR3 loop: CASSQGLTSGSSLSTQYF. CDR3 coding DNA: TGCGCCAGCAGCCAAGGCTTGACTAGCGGGAGCTCGCTTAGTACGCAGTATTTT.

This clone was detected once. V gene TRBV7-3 combines with J gene TRBJ2-7, with a possible D match to TRBD2 (6 bases). The CDR3 covers 14 residues. The V gene lost 1 base and the J gene lost 2 bases, with 9 bases spanning the gap. Germline CDR1 and CDR2: SGHTA and FQGTGA. Here the CDR3 reads CASSLMGGPYEQYF. CDR3 nucleotide sequence: TGTGCCAGCAGCTTAATGGGGGGACCCTACGAGCAGTACTTC.

V and J are TRBV4-3 and TRBJ2-3; D may be TRBD2 (5 bases). The CDR3 length is 13 residues. V dropped 4 bases and J dropped 7 bases, with 12 bases sitting between them. Germline V gives CDR1 LGHNA, CDR2 YSLEER. The CDR3 bases are TGCGCCAGCAGCCGGACTGGTGCAAATACGCAGTATTTT. Translation gives CASSRTGANTQYF.

This chain links TRBV9 with TRBJ1-2; D may be TRBD1 (5 bases). This CDR3 region has 15 residues. Germline CDR1 SGDLS, CDR2 YYNGEE. The germline V and J ends were trimmed by 4 bases and 2 bases, with 15 bases remaining between them. The CDR3 spells CASSSREGPNYGYTF. The CDR3, as DNA: TGTGCCAGCAGCTCCCGGGAGGGGCCAAACTATGGCTACACCTTC.

This rearrangement joins TRBV15 to TRBJ1-5; 7 positions agree with TRBD1. V trimming: 0 bases; J trimming: 6 bases; junction bases outside the gene matches: 8. This CDR3 comprises 16 residues. CDR1 and CDR2 (germline): LNHNV, YYDKDF (reference sequence). The CDR3 region is CATSRDRQGSAQPQHF. In nucleotides, the CDR3 is TGTGCCACCAGCAGAGACAGACAGGGCAGCGCTCAGCCCCAGCATTTT.

This clone showed up just once. The chain is built from TRBV4-3 and TRBJ1-2; D possibly corresponds to TRBD1 (5 bases). V dropped 0 bases and J dropped 5 bases, with 13 bases sitting between them. Looked up from germline, CDR1 is LGHNA and CDR2 is YSLEER. The CDR3 spans 15 residues. This CDR3 reads CASSQDEQGGYGYTF. The CDR3 DNA reads TGCGCCAGCAGCCAAGATGAGCAGGGAGGATATGGCTACACCTTC.

The DNA for the CDR3 is TGTGCCAGCAGCCGGGGCGGGAGCTCCTACAATGAGCAGTTCTTC. Its translation is CASSRGGSSYNEQFF. The V call is TRBV6-6, the J call TRBJ2-1, with TRBD2 matching over 7 bases. The CDR3 spans 15 residues. The V gene end was trimmed by 6 bases and the J gene end by 0 bases; junction bases not matched to a gene: 5. The germline V gene has CDR1 MNHNY and CDR2 SVGAGI (reference sequence).

V is TRBV7-2 and J is TRBJ1-1; tentatively, D is TRBD1 (6 bases). CDR1 is SGHTA and CDR2 is FQGNSA in the germline V gene. The CDR3 is 16 amino acids. Trimming left V 1 base short and J 0 bases short, with 12 bases between. The CDR3 DNA sequence: TGTGCCAGCAGCTTAGTTGGGGGGGGCATGAACACTGAAGCTTTCTTT. Protein sequence: CASSLVGGGMNTEAFF.

The CDR3 is CASSFGPQHF. The CDR3 DNA reads as TGTGCCAGCAGTTTTGGGCCGCAGCATTTT. The chain recombines TRBV28 with TRBJ1-5; no firm D call. Trimming took 3 bases from V and 13 from J, leaving 7 bases between them. CDR3 size: 10 residues. Looked up from germline, CDR1 is MDHEN and CDR2 is SYDVKM.